Listed below are T cell receptor beta chains from one sample, sequenced in a study of OX40 agonist ivuxolimab in advanced cancers. Libraries were prepared by immunoSEQ multiplex PCR; TCRdb keeps only in-frame clonotypes and omits some of them. The sample contains some 61,000 clones, 90% of which appear only once. The sequencing used CD4+ or CD8+ T cells sorted from blood, collected in a trial of the OX40 agonist ivuxolimab. Receptors originate from an adult with an advanced solid tumor such as melanoma, head and neck, liver or kidney cancer. Each CDR3 is given with its conserved first and last residue. Fields, in order: D gene, J gene, V gene, clone size, CDR3 DNA, CDR3 protein. A D gene is named only where the DNA matches it firmly. Size values are once, few and many counts, or a class for expanded clones, and some rows have none.

NA,TRBJ1-6,TRBV2,once,TGTGCCAGCAGGGAGAGGGTAATGAATTCACCCCTCCACTTT,CASRERVMNSPLHF
NA,TRBJ2-1,TRBV7-9,NA,TGTGCCAGCAGCTTGGTACAGCAGTCTTACAATGAGCAGTTCTTC,CASSLVQQSYNEQFF
NA,TRBJ2-1,TRBV9,NA,TGTGCCAGCAGCCCCGGACCAGGCAATGAGCAGTTCTTC,CASSPGPGNEQFF
TRBD1,TRBJ2-3,TRBV6-1,NA,TGTGCCAGCAGCGAAACGACAGGGATCGGGCGAGATACGCAGTATTTT,CASSETTGIGRDTQYF
TRBD1,TRBJ1-2,TRBV20-1,NA,TGTGGAGGGACAGGGTATCGCGGCTACACCTTC,CGGTGYRGYTF
NA,TRBJ2-3,TRBV30,NA,TGTGCCTGGAGCCGGTGGGAAGATACGCAGTATTTT,CAWSRWEDTQYF
NA,TRBJ1-1,TRBV28,once,TGTGCCACCAAATCCACTGAAGCTTTCTTT,CATKSTEAFF
TRBD1,TRBJ2-7,TRBV5-6,NA,TGTGCCAGCAGCATCCCTCGGACAGGTGACACCTACGAGCAGTACTTC,CASSIPRTGDTYEQYF
NA,TRBJ1-6,TRBV13,NA,TGTGCCAGCAGCCCCGGGTATTCACCCCTCCACTTT,CASSPGYSPLHF
NA,TRBJ1-5,TRBV28,NA,TGTGCCAGCAGTTTGGCATACGGGGGGAATCAGCCCCAGCATTTT,CASSLAYGGNQPQHF
NA,TRBJ2-7,TRBV30,NA,TGTGCCTGGAGTGTAAACAGCTACGAGCAGTACTTC,CAWSVNSYEQYF
TRBD1,TRBJ2-7,TRBV7-6,NA,TGTGCCAGCAGCTTAGGGACAGGGTTGCTCTACGAGCAGTACTTC,CASSLGTGLLYEQYF
TRBD2,TRBJ2-3,TRBV6-6,NA,TGTGCCAGCAGGGGAGCGGGAGGGAGCACAGATACGCAGTATTTT,CASRGAGGSTDTQYF
NA,TRBJ2-4,TRBV5-1,NA,TGCGCCAGCAGCTTGGGTATGTTAGCCAAAAACATTCAGTACTTC,CASSLGMLAKNIQYF
NA,TRBJ1-3,TRBV19,NA,TGTGCCAGTAGTATTCAGGCCAATTCGGCTGGAAACACCATATATTTT,CASSIQANSAGNTIYF
NA,TRBJ2-6,TRBV5-1,NA,TGCGCCAGCAGCCCGTGGAGGACTGGGGCCAACGTCCTGACTTTC,CASSPWRTGANVLTF
TRBD1,TRBJ2-7,TRBV11-2,NA,TGTGCCAGCAGCTTAGTACAGGGGATCTACGAGCAGTACTTC,CASSLVQGIYEQYF
NA,TRBJ2-5,TRBV7-3,NA,TGTGCCAGCAGCTTAACCGGGTGGGAGACCCAGTACTTC,CASSLTGWETQYF
NA,TRBJ2-7,TRBV28,NA,TGTGCCAGCAGTTTTGGGTCCGGGGCCCCCTACGAGCAGTACTTC,CASSFGSGAPYEQYF
TRBD1,TRBJ1-6,TRBV7-8,NA,TGTGCCAGCAGCTCGGACAGGGGGAGCTCCTATAATTCACCCCTCCACTTT,CASSSDRGSSYNSPLHF
NA,TRBJ2-7,TRBV6-5,once,TGTGCCAGCAGTTACGGGGGACTGAGCTCCTACGAGCAGTACTTC,CASSYGGLSSYEQYF
NA,TRBJ2-7,TRBV27,NA,TGTGCCAGCAGTTTAGGGCTAGCAATGGCCGAGCAGTACTTC,CASSLGLAMAEQYF
NA,TRBJ2-3,TRBV7-8,NA,TGTGCCAGCAGCTTAGGTGAAACAGATACGCAGTATTTT,CASSLGETDTQYF
NA,TRBJ2-3,TRBV9,NA,TGTGCCAGCAGCGTAGACGGTTACACAGATACGCAGTATTTT,CASSVDGYTDTQYF
NA,TRBJ2-7,TRBV23-1,once,TGCGCCAGCAGTCAGGGGGGTGGCTCCTACGAGCAGTACTTC,CASSQGGGSYEQYF
TRBD1,TRBJ1-5,TRBV19,NA,TGTGCCAGTAGTACCACCGGGACAGGGCGTCAGCCCCAGCATTTT,CASSTTGTGRQPQHF
TRBD2,TRBJ2-5,TRBV30,NA,TGTGCCTGGACTGGGGCGGGAGCTGCGGCCCAGTACTTC,CAWTGAGAAAQYF
TRBD1,TRBJ2-1,TRBV28,once,TGTGCCAGCAGCAGCGGACAGGGCGGCTCCTACAATGAGCAGTTCTTC,CASSSGQGGSYNEQFF
NA,TRBJ2-1,TRBV28,NA,TGTGCCAGCAGTTTATCAGGGAGTACCTACAATGAGCAGTTCTTC,CASSLSGSTYNEQFF
NA,TRBJ1-2,TRBV5-1,NA,TGCGCCAGCAGCCTGGAGGCTGCCTACTATGGCTACACCTTC,CASSLEAAYYGYTF
NA,TRBJ2-1,TRBV5-4,NA,TGTGCCAGCAGACTAAGCGGGCTAGTTTGGAATGAGCAGTTCTTC,CASRLSGLVWNEQFF
TRBD1,TRBJ2-3,TRBV5-6,NA,TGTGCCAGCAGCCAGGCCTGGGACAGGGAGACAGATACGCAGTATTTT,CASSQAWDRETDTQYF
NA,TRBJ1-1,TRBV7-8,once,TGTGCCAGCAGCTTAGCCCGGACAGCCCTGAACACTGAAGCTTTCTTT,CASSLARTALNTEAFF
TRBD2,TRBJ2-5,TRBV6-1,NA,TGTGCCAGCAGCCTCCGACCTAGCGGGTCCACCCAGTACTTC,CASSLRPSGSTQYF
TRBD2,TRBJ2-3,TRBV10-1,once,TGCGCCAGCAGTGATCCAGCGGGAGGATGGGATACGCAGTATTTT,CASSDPAGGWDTQYF
TRBD1,TRBJ1-3,TRBV13,NA,TGTGCCAGCAGCTCCCGACAGGGGATGAACACCATATATTTT,CASSSRQGMNTIYF
NA,TRBJ2-2,TRBV5-5,NA,TGTGCCAGCATCTTCGGCGGAACGAACACCGGGGAGCTGTTTTTT,CASIFGGTNTGELFF
NA,TRBJ2-7,TRBV30,NA,TGTGCCTGGGGCAGAAAGCCAAGCTCCTACGAGCAGTACTTC,CAWGRKPSSYEQYF
TRBD1,TRBJ2-3,TRBV7-9,NA,TGTGCCAGCAGCCGCACGGGACAGGGGTGGGCAGATACGCAGTATTTT,CASSRTGQGWADTQYF
TRBD2,TRBJ2-5,TRBV5-6,few,TGTGCCAGCAGCTCGACTAGCGGGGGGGCGACGGAGACCCAGTACTTC,CASSSTSGGATETQYF
NA,TRBJ1-1,TRBV18,NA,TGTGCCAGCTCACCACCTGGACAGAACACTGAAGCTTTCTTT,CASSPPGQNTEAFF
NA,TRBJ1-1,TRBV6-5,NA,TGTGCCAGCAGTTACTCGAACACTGAAGCTTTCTTT,CASSYSNTEAFF